The 10 T cell receptor beta chains listed next were all sequenced from one sample in a study of blood T cell repertoires in COVID-19. Assay: immunoSEQ multiplex PCR; the TCRdb copy retains only in-frame clones and omits some. The sample carries about 64,000 clones, 70% to 90% recorded once. Sequencing was done on a sample of peripheral blood. The receptor set was obtained from a man between 65 and 80 years old with acute or convalescent COVID-19.

The CDR3, as DNA: TGTGCCAGCAGTCTTTGGGTTACAAATTCTAGGGGCTACACCTTC. It is translated as CASSLWVTNSRGYTF. The chain combines TRBV28 with TRBJ1-2; D gene unclear. CDR3 length: 15 residues. CDR1 MDHEN and CDR2 SYDVKM come from the germline V gene. V lost 5 bases, J lost 8 bases, and 21 bases lay in between.

The genes are TRBV18 and TRBJ1-2; TRBD1 agrees at 7 bases. V gave up 3 bases and J gave up 5 bases; unmatched junction bases: 18. This CDR3 spans 18 amino acids. The germline gives CDR1 KGHSH, CDR2 LQKENI. CDR3 nucleotides: TGTGCCAGCTCACCCAGCGCCCCCAGCACCAGGGGGAGGTATGGCTACACCTTC. It encodes CASSPSAPSTRGRYGYTF. Filled out from reference TRBV18 and TRBJ1-2, the complete variable domain reads NAGVMQNPRHLVRRRGQEARLRCSPMKGHSHVYWYRQLPEEGLKFMVYLQKENIIDESGMPKERFSAEFPKEGPSILRIQQVVRGDSAAYFCASSPSAPSTRGRYGYTFGSGTRLTVV.

The V call is TRBV6-2 or TRBV6-3, the J call TRBJ2-4; 7 positions agree with TRBD2. CDR1 and CDR2 (germline): MNHEY, SVGEGT. This CDR3 spans 16 amino acids. V lost 2 bases and J lost 0; bases outside the gene matches: 4. The CDR3 spells CASSYMGGGAKNIQYF. The CDR3 DNA reads as TGTGCCAGCAGTTACATGGGGGGGGGAGCCAAAAACATTCAGTACTTC.

The V and J genes are TRBV7-8 and TRBJ1-1; D possibly corresponds to TRBD1 (6 bases). From germline, CDR1 is SGHVS and CDR2 FQNEAQ. The V gene lost 4 bases and the J gene lost 12 bases, with 24 bases spanning the gap. The CDR3 totals 15 residues. The CDR3 DNA reads TGTGCCAGCAGCTCCACCTACGGACAGTTGAGTAGAACTTTCTTT. Translation gives CASSSTYGQLSRTFF.

V is TRBV5-1 and J is TRBJ2-5; possibly TRBD2 for D (6 bases). The ends were cut back, 4 bases at V and 5 bases at J, with 15 bases in the middle. This CDR3 has 14 residues. The germline V gene encodes CDR1 SGHRS and CDR2 YFSETQ. CDR3 in amino acids: CASSPTRVLETQYF. The CDR3 DNA sequence: TGCGCCAGCAGCCCGACTAGAGTGCTGGAGACCCAGTACTTC.

This rearrangement joins TRBV5-1 to TRBJ2-2; tentatively, D is TRBD1 (5 bases). From germline, CDR1 is SGHRS and CDR2 YFSETQ. The CDR3 consists of 15 residues. V lost 3 bases and J 1 base, leaving 10 bases between the germline ends. CDR3 in amino acids: CASSSRTRNTGELFF. The CDR3 nucleotides read TGCGCCAGCAGCTCGCGGACAAGGAACACCGGGGAGCTGTTTTTT. The full variable domain, with the rest looked up from reference TRBV5-1 and TRBJ2-2, is KAGVTQTPRYLIKTRGQQVTLSCSPISGHRSVSWYQQTPGQGLQFLFEYFSETQRNKGNFPGRFSGRQFSNSRSEMNVSTLELGDSALYLCASSSRTRNTGELFFGEGSRLTVL.

This clone appeared once. J is TRBJ2-4 and V is TRBV27; no clear D. The V and J ends lost 9 bases and 1 base respectively, with 7 bases between them. This CDR3 has 12 residues. Germline CDR1 MNHEY, CDR2 SMNVEV (reference sequence). CDR3 region: CASVRAKNIQYF. The CDR3, as DNA: TGTGCCAGTGTCCGGGCCAAAAACATTCAGTACTTC.

CDR3 nucleotides: TGTGCCAGTAGTATAGCCCCCGGGTGGGGGCGGAACACTGAAGCTTTCTTT. As protein: CASSIAPGWGRNTEAFF. This chain links TRBV19 with TRBJ1-1; D is perhaps TRBD1 (6 bases). The length of the CDR3 is 17 residues. V was pared by 1 base and J by 1 base, with 16 bases between. From germline, CDR1 is LNHDA and CDR2 SQIVND (reference sequence).

The chain joins TRBV19 to TRBJ2-7; 7 nucleotides match TRBD2. Germline trimming cut 5 bases from V and 3 bases from J; bases unmatched to any gene: 13. Germline values: CDR1 LNHDA, CDR2 SQIVND (reference sequence). The CDR3 runs 16 residues. CDR3 loop: CASSDAGRGNLYEQYF. CDR3 in DNA: TGTGCCAGTAGTGACGCCGGGCGGGGGAACCTCTACGAGCAGTACTTC.

This chain links TRBV7-8 with TRBJ1-3, with 7 positions matching TRBD1. In germline, CDR1 is SGHVS, CDR2 FQNEAQ. This CDR3 is 16 amino acids long. Trimming cost V 5 bases and J 1 base; bases outside gene matches: 8. In DNA, the CDR3 is TGTGCCAGCAGCCCCCGCCAGGGGGGATCTGGAAACACCATATATTTT. Amino acids: CASSPRQGGSGNTIYF.